The clone carrying this TCR beta chain was picked up a small number of times. The data originate from a study of shared clonotypes between healthy human individuals. The junction had 10 bases not matched to a gene; V was cut back by 2 bases and J by 4 bases. From germline, CDR1 is LGHNA and CDR2 YNFKEQ. CDR3 length: 16 residues. Measured with immunoSEQ multiplex PCR; TCRdb has only the in-frame clones, and not every one. The sample contains approximately 640,000 clones, about two thirds of which appear only once. Specimen: memory CD4+ T cells sorted from blood. As to subset: CD45RA-negative fraction. This TCR was recovered from a woman aged 25 to 39 in good health. The chain joins TRBV4-2 to TRBJ1-2; 7 bases line up with TRBD1. This chain's CDR3 is CASSQSGTERFYGYTF. CDR3 in DNA: TGTGCCAGCAGCCAAAGTGGGACAGAGCGGTTCTATGGCTACACCTTC.